The 18 T cell receptor beta chains below were found in one sample sequenced in a study of identical twins. TCRdb re-called the 5' RACE reads through MiXCR, storing one row per CDR3 protein. The data hold 570,000 or so distinct CDR3 sequences, with 9.5% to 10% observed a single time. This sample also belongs to another study, concerning yellow fever vaccine responses in identical twins.

Sequenced: PBMCs. The receptors stem from a woman aged 18-35 years in good health.

This clonotype has just a few counts. This chain joins TRBV11-2 and TRBJ2-7, with 11 bases matching TRBD1. CDR1 and CDR2 (germline): SGHAT, FQNNGV. The J segment lost 5 bases and the V segment lost 3 bases, leaving 3 bases of the junction unmatched. The CDR3 has 14 amino acids. CDR3 sequence (DNA): TGTGCCAGCAGCTTCTGGACAGGGGGCCACGAGCAGTACTTC. Its translation: CASSFWTGGHEQYF. The complete variable domain, with remaining parts taken from reference TRBV11-2 and TRBJ2-7, reads EAGVAQSPRYKIIEKRQSVAFWCNPISGHATLYWYQQILGQGPKLLIQFQNNGVVDDSQLPKDRFSAERLKGVDSTLKIQPAKLEDSAVYLCASSFWTGGHEQYFGPGTRLTVT.

In this sample, this clonotype turned up many times. The CDR3 DNA reads as TGTGCCAGCAGCCAAGCGGGCCGCTACGAGCAGTACTTC. As protein: CASSQAGRYEQYF. V gene TRBV14 combines with J gene TRBJ2-7; D is uncertain. Germline V gene sequence: CDR1 SGHDN, CDR2 FVKESK. The CDR3 covers 13 residues. Trimming removed 1 base from V and 3 bases from J, with 7 bases in between.

The V and J genes are TRBV19 and TRBJ2-2; D not resolved. Trimming stripped 8 bases from V and 0 bases from J, with 10 bases between. Germline CDR1 and CDR2: LNHDA and SQIVND (reference sequence). The CDR3 runs 14 residues. CDR3 amino acids: CASRSVANTGELFF. The CDR3 DNA reads as TGTGCCAGTCGCTCTGTCGCGAACACCGGGGAGCTGTTTTTT.

There are many counts of this clonotype. The chain carries TRBV20-1 and TRBJ2-3; 9 bases are a match to TRBD2. The ends lost 3 bases at V and 4 bases at J; junction bases unmatched: 8. Per germline, CDR1 DFQATT and CDR2 SNEGSKA (reference sequence). The CDR3 covers 15 residues. The CDR3 coding sequence is TGCAGTGCTAGCGGGAAGGCGGGAGGGCCAGATACGCAGTATTTT. Encoded protein: CSASGKAGGPDTQYF.

Ten or more counts support this clonotype. The rearrangement uses TRBV7-7 and TRBJ2-2; 9 bases align to TRBD2. CDR1 and CDR2 from the germline V gene are SSHAT and FNYEAQ (reference sequence). The CDR3 spans 12 residues. CDR3 nucleotide sequence: TGTGCTAGCGGGAGAGACACCGGGGAGCTGTTTTTT. Translation: CASGRDTGELFF.

In this sample, this clonotype turned up a few times. This chain uses TRBV27 with TRBJ2-5, with a possible D match to TRBD1 (6 bases). The CDR3 runs 14 residues. V shed 1 base and J shed 6 bases, with 12 bases lying between them. Germline V gene data show CDR1 as MNHEY and CDR2 as SMNVEV (reference sequence). The CDR3 bases are TGTGCCAGCAGTTTATACTCAGGGGAACAGACCCAGTACTTC. Translated: CASSLYSGEQTQYF.

This clonotype showed up many times. This sequence joins TRBV4-1 and TRBJ2-2; tentatively, D is TRBD2 (5 bases). This CDR3 has 15 amino acids. Germline V gene data show CDR1 as MGHRA and CDR2 as YSYEKL. Between the trimmed V and J ends, which lost 8 bases and 5 bases, there was a span of 18 bases. This CDR3 is CASGITGSGTGELFF. In nucleotides, the CDR3 is TGCGCCAGCGGAATAACGGGGAGTGGGACCGGGGAGCTGTTTTTT.

This clonotype was counted ten times or more. The chain recombines TRBV4-2 with TRBJ2-3; 9 positions match TRBD2. The CDR3 totals 13 residues. Trimming cost V 0 bases and J 15 bases; bases outside gene matches: 7. CDR1 and CDR2 (germline): LGHNA, YNFKEQ. The CDR3 protein is CASSQDEGSGSYF. Here the CDR3 DNA reads TGTGCCAGCAGCCAAGATGAAGGTAGCGGGAGCTATTTT.

This clonotype turned up a few times. The rearrangement uses TRBV5-1 and TRBJ2-7; a weak D match, TRBD2 (6 bases). The ends were cut back, 3 bases at V and 2 bases at J, with 15 bases in the middle. The V gene's germline CDR1 is SGHRS and CDR2 YFSETQ. CDR3 size: 15 residues. The CDR3: CASSWGGTETYEQYF. DNA of the CDR3: TGCGCCAGCAGCTGGGGCGGGACGGAGACCTACGAGCAGTACTTC.

This clonotype has only a few counts. This chain connects TRBV7-2 to TRBJ2-1, with TRBD1 matching 7 bases. V was pared by 3 bases and J by 4 bases, with 6 bases of the junction left unmatched. Germline V gene sequence: CDR1 SGHTA, CDR2 FQGNSA. The CDR3 totals 15 residues. The CDR3 nucleotides are TGTGCCAGCAGCTTTACGACAGGGACGTACAATGAGCAGTTCTTC. Its translation: CASSFTTGTYNEQFF.

In its sample, this clonotype was seen a few times. The gene calls are TRBV28 and TRBJ1-2, with 8 bases fitting TRBD1. V trimming: 5 bases; J trimming: 6 bases; junction bases outside the gene matches: 8. CDR1 is MDHEN, CDR2 SYDVKM, per germline. The CDR3 is 14 residues long. The chain's CDR3 is CASSPQGAYDGYTF. The CDR3 DNA reads as TGTGCCAGCAGTCCTCAGGGGGCGTACGATGGCTACACCTTC.

This clonotype has just a few counts. The chain is built from TRBV5-1 and TRBJ2-5, with 9 bases matching TRBD2. The CDR3 runs 17 residues. The V and J ends lost 0 bases and 4 bases, in that order; junction bases with no gene match: 10. Germline values: CDR1 SGHRS, CDR2 YFSETQ. CDR3 nucleotides: TGCGCCAGCAGCTTGGACTGGAGCGGGAGGCTAGGAGAGACCCAGTACTTC. It translates to CASSLDWSGRLGETQYF.

The rearrangement links TRBV4-1 to TRBJ2-2; 10 nucleotides line up with TRBD1. After removal of 4 bases from V and 5 bases from J, the junction contained 4 bases not matched to a gene. Germline lookup yields CDR1 MGHRA and CDR2 YSYEKL. The CDR3 totals 15 residues. The CDR3 DNA follows: TGCGCCAGCAGCCCCCGGGACAGGGGTACCGGGGAGCTGTTTTTT. Translation gives CASSPRDRGTGELFF.

The CDR3 bases are TGCAGTGCTACCCACCCAAGCGGAACCTACGAGCAGTACTTC. Its protein product is CSATHPSGTYEQYF. The genes are TRBV20-1 and TRBJ2-7; perhaps TRBD2 as D (5 bases). Germline values: CDR1 DFQATT, CDR2 SNEGSKA (reference sequence). The V gene lost 4 bases and the J gene lost 2 bases, with 15 bases spanning the gap. The CDR3 runs 14 residues.

This clonotype was observed at least ten times. CDR3 sequence: CASSLETGAYEQYF. CDR3 DNA: TGCGCCAGCAGCTTGGAGACAGGGGCCTACGAGCAGTACTTC. The chain links TRBV5-1 to TRBJ2-7, with 8 bases matching TRBD1. CDR1 SGHRS and CDR2 YFSETQ come from the germline V gene. CDR3 size: 14 residues. With 0 bases clipped from V and 2 bases from J, the junction kept 1 base outside the gene matches. Together with reference TRBV5-1 and TRBJ2-7, the CDR3 gives the full variable domain: KAGVTQTPRYLIKTRGQQVTLSCSPISGHRSVSWYQQTPGQGLQFLFEYFSETQRNKGNFPGRFSGRQFSNSRSEMNVSTLELGDSALYLCASSLETGAYEQYFGPGTRLTVT.

This clonotype has at least ten counts. At one end the junction does not follow the germline gene, possibly because of a read error. The V call is TRBV7-7, the J call TRBJ2-5; D is uncertain. CDR1 SSHAT and CDR2 FNYEAQ come from the germline V gene (reference sequence). The length of the CDR3 is 13 residues. The CDR3: CASSLVVLETQYF. CDR3 nucleotides: TGTGCTAGCAGCTTAGTGGTCCTGGAGACCCAGTACTTC.

This clonotype has more than one count but fewer than ten. The CDR3 DNA sequence: TGTGCCAGCAGTACGCCCCCCGGGACAGGGTGGGGCTCCTACAATGAGCAGTTCTTC. Translating gives CASSTPPGTGWGSYNEQFF. The chain joins TRBV27 to TRBJ2-1; TRBD1 aligns across 9 bases. V lost 5 bases and J lost 0; bases outside the gene matches: 14. The CDR3 has 19 amino acids. Germline V gene data show CDR1 as MNHEY and CDR2 as SMNVEV (reference sequence).

The chain carries TRBV7-8 and TRBJ2-5; no reliable D call. V was clipped by 5 bases and J by 0 bases, with 10 bases between them. The CDR3 is 14 residues long. Looked up from germline, CDR1 is SGHVS and CDR2 is FQNEAQ. CDR3 in amino acids: CASSHPAYQETQYF. Here the CDR3 DNA reads TGTGCCAGCAGCCATCCGGCATACCAAGAGACCCAGTACTTC.